This entry is about one TCR beta chain. Its target is not known. The CDR3 is 14 amino acids. J was trimmed by 4 bases and V by 4 bases; bases with no gene match: 6. The germline V gene encodes CDR1 SGHRS and CDR2 YFSETQ. The data stem from a study of coeliac disease. On the study more broadly: Disease groups: newly diagnosed active, refractory type I, gluten-free-diet controlled. Without high-resolution HLA typing, biased TRBV7-2 usage was queried.

The study, taken as a whole, reports: Largely private TRB repertoires meant most sequences were sample-unique. Active celiac intraepithelial and lamina propria samples had lower TRB and TRG clonality than control samples.

Libraries were prepared by immunoSEQ multiplex PCR; TCRdb keeps only in-frame clonotypes and omits some of them. The top ten clones hold 4.3% of a sample with around 6,500 clones, almost 70% of them seen once. The receptor was derived from a young woman with active celiac disease. J is TRBJ1-1 and V is TRBV5-1; 8 nucleotides match TRBD1. The specimen sequenced was lamina propria lymphocytes from the gut. In DNA form, the CDR3 reads TGCGCCAGCAGCGTACAGGGGGAGAGCACTGAAGCTTTCTTT. Its protein is CASSVQGESTEAFF.